The 2 T cell receptor beta chains listed next were all sequenced from one sample in a study of T cell changes during pregnancy in multiple sclerosis. The assay was immunoSEQ multiplex PCR, and TCRdb's table has in-frame clones only and misses some. The sample lists 130,000 or so clones, approximately 96% seen once, with 0.4% to 0.5% in the top ten. Sequences were derived from peripheral blood, sampled after pregnancy. These receptors were collected from a female donor with multiple sclerosis, enrolled in a pregnancy study.

The V gene is TRBV30, the J gene TRBJ2-1; D might be TRBD2 (6 bases). CDR3 size: 18 residues. Between the trimmed V and J ends, which lost 0 bases and 0 bases, there was a span of 18 bases. The V gene's germline CDR1 is GTSNPN and CDR2 SVGIG (reference sequence). For the CDR3, the DNA is TGTGCCTGGAGTGTACGAGTTAGCGGCTGGAGCTCCTACAATGAGCAGTTCTTC. It is translated as CAWSVRVSGWSSYNEQFF.

The chain is built from TRBV6-5 and TRBJ1-1, with a possible D match to TRBD1 (6 bases). The CDR3 is 15 residues long. The germline gives CDR1 MNHEY, CDR2 SVGAGI. V lost 10 bases, J lost 1 base, and 19 bases lay in between. The CDR3 region has the DNA TGTGCCACAACCCGACAGGCCCGCAGGAACACTGAAGCTTTCTTT. Translated: CATTRQARRNTEAFF.